The 29 T cell receptor beta chains in this list originate from one sample, sequenced in a study of vaccination effects on CD4 cells after COVID-19. Before sequencing took place, the ViraFEST assay used viral peptide pools to expand antigen-specific CD4+ T cells. Following 10 days of culture, CD4+ T cells were isolated. Neither prior SARS-CoV-2 infection nor positive nucleocapsid antibodies were present in the vaccine recipients. Clones were read by immunoSEQ multiplex PCR, and TCRdb kept only the in-frame ones, dropping some. The repertoire holds about 63,000 clones, with 70% to 85% as singletons. These receptors are not linked to any known antigen. The sample was CD4+ T cells from PBMCs cultured with HCoV-OC43 spike peptides, taken before COVID-19 vaccination. Subset: HCoV-OC43 spike overlapping peptide pool stimulation. These receptors were taken from a human donor who received a COVID-19 vaccine.

This clone was detected only a few times. The chain couples TRBV6-5 to TRBJ1-2; D is ambiguous. Germline CDR1 is MNHEY and CDR2 is SVGAGI. Trimming took 0 bases from V and 2 from J, leaving 7 bases between them. The CDR3 covers 14 residues. CDR3 nucleotide sequence: TGTGCCAGCAGTTACTCGAGTGGGAACTATGGCTACACCTTC. It is translated as CASSYSSGNYGYTF.

The chain carries TRBV6-5 and TRBJ2-4, with 9 bases fitting TRBD1. Looked up from germline, CDR1 is MNHEY and CDR2 is SVGAGI. V lost 8 bases to trimming and J lost 12 bases; unmatched junction nucleotides: 11. The CDR3 totals 13 residues. The CDR3 sequence is CASGGPGQGGQYF. The CDR3 DNA is TGTGCCAGCGGCGGCCCGGGACAGGGAGGTCAGTACTTC.

The chain employs TRBV6-5 and TRBJ2-7; D is possibly TRBD1 (6 bases). The CDR3 runs to 13 residues. Between the trimmed V and J ends, which lost 6 bases and 3 bases, there was a span of 12 bases. The germline V gene encodes CDR1 MNHEY and CDR2 SVGAGI. DNA of the CDR3: TGTGCCAGCAGGCAGGGACACAACTACGAGCAGTACGTC. This codes for CASRQGHNYEQYV.

The CDR3 nucleotides are TGTGCCAGCAGCTTAGACAGGGGCGATGAGCAGTTCTTC. Its translation is CASSLDRGDEQFF. J is TRBJ2-1 and V is TRBV11-3, with D perhaps TRBD1 (6 bases). The germline V gene has CDR1 SGHNT and CDR2 YENEEA. CDR3 length: 13 residues. With 0 bases removed from V and 8 bases from J, the gap between germline ends came to 8 bases. Together with reference TRBV11-3 and TRBJ2-1, the CDR3 gives the full variable domain: EAGVVQSPRYKIIEKKQPVAFWCNPISGHNTLYWYLQNLGQGPELLIRYENEEAVDDSQLPKDRFSAERLKGVDSTLKIQPAELGDSAVYLCASSLDRGDEQFFGPGTRLTVL.

This chain connects TRBV5-5 to TRBJ1-2; 10 bases agree with TRBD1. The CDR3 has 17 amino acids. Germline CDR1 and CDR2: SGHKS and YYEKEE (reference sequence). The V segment lost 2 bases and the J segment 4 bases; nucleotides outside the gene matches: 11. The CDR3 loop is CASSLGGTGVPLYGYTF. The CDR3 DNA reads as TGTGCCAGCAGCTTAGGAGGGACAGGGGTCCCCCTCTATGGCTACACCTTC.

The rearrangement uses TRBV24-1 and TRBJ2-1; the D is unclear. The CDR3 sequence is 14 residues long. The ends were cut back, 6 bases at V and 5 bases at J, with 13 bases in the middle. Per the germline V gene, CDR1 is KGHDR and CDR2 is SFDVKD. Written as DNA, the CDR3 is TGTGCCACCAGTATAGGGAATTTCAACAATGAGCAGTTCTTC. It translates to CATSIGNFNNEQFF.

The V gene is TRBV19, the J gene TRBJ1-5; D is ambiguous. The V gene lost 5 bases and the J gene lost 1 base, with 3 bases spanning the gap. The germline V gene encodes CDR1 LNHDA and CDR2 SQIVND (reference sequence). This CDR3 region has 12 residues. CDR3 coding DNA: TGTGCCAGTAGTCCGAGCAATCAGCCCCAGCATTTT. The encoded protein is CASSPSNQPQHF.

The chain uses TRBV3-1 (or the pseudogene TRBV3-2) and TRBJ2-3, with TRBD2 matching 10 bases. Per germline, CDR1 LGHDT and CDR2 YNNKEL (reference sequence). This CDR3 comprises 14 residues. After removal of 0 bases from V and 8 bases from J, the junction contained 2 bases not matched to a gene. In nucleotides, the CDR3 is TGTGCCAGCAGCCAAGATAGCGGGGGGCGTACGCAGTATTTT. Translated: CASSQDSGGRTQYF.

This clone appeared a single time. This sequence joins TRBV7-2 and TRBJ2-1; D assignment may be TRBD1 or TRBD2 (5 bases each). The CDR3 runs 14 residues. V was shortened by 2 bases and J by 6 bases, with 11 bases between the two germline ends. Germline V gives CDR1 SGHTA, CDR2 FQGNSA. As DNA, the CDR3 is TGTGCCAGCAGCTTATTCTACGGGGCCAATGAGCAGTTCTTC. Translated, it gives CASSLFYGANEQFF.

The chain recombines TRBV5-1 with TRBJ1-1; 7 bases are shared with TRBD1. This CDR3 has 15 residues. CDR1 is SGHRS, CDR2 YFSETQ, per germline. J was trimmed by 0 bases and V by 0 bases; bases with no gene match: 2. CDR3 DNA sequence: TGCGCCAGCAGCTTGGCAGGGGGAGTGAACACTGAAGCTTTCTTT. Amino acids: CASSLAGGVNTEAFF.

The genes are TRBV6-5 and TRBJ2-5; TRBD1 agrees at 8 bases. Germline V lookup: CDR1 MNHEY, CDR2 SVGAGI. The CDR3 sequence is 14 residues long. V lost 2 bases and J lost 5; bases outside the gene matches: 4. CDR3: CASSYGQGRETQYF. As DNA, the CDR3 is TGTGCCAGCAGTTACGGACAGGGCCGTGAGACCCAGTACTTC.

The CDR3: CASSYKGGGNTIYF. CDR3 DNA: TGTGCCAGCAGTTACAAGGGGGGGGGAAACACCATATATTTT. The chain couples TRBV6-5 to TRBJ1-3, with a weak D call TRBD1 (6 bases). This CDR3 is built from 14 residues. V was trimmed by 2 bases and J by 4 bases, leaving 9 bases between them. Germline V lookup: CDR1 MNHEY, CDR2 SVGAGI.

V usage is TRBV2 and J usage is TRBJ1-5; TRBD1 might be the D (6 bases). Germline CDR1 SNHLY, CDR2 FYNNEI. CDR3 size: 14 residues. Deletions cut 7 bases from V and 0 bases from J, with 10 bases between. CDR3: CASIRDNSNQPQHF. Written as DNA, the CDR3 is TGTGCCAGCATTCGGGACAATAGCAATCAGCCCCAGCATTTT.

This clone was seen a single time. The chain uses TRBV2 and TRBJ1-4; D call uncertain. CDR3 length: 15 amino acids. Trimming pared 5 bases from V and 0 bases from J, leaving 10 bases between. Germline lookup yields CDR1 SNHLY and CDR2 FYNNEI. Here the CDR3 reads CASSLVGATNEKLFF. CDR3 in DNA: TGTGCCAGCAGTTTGGTCGGAGCAACTAATGAAAAACTGTTTTTT.

This clone was seen a handful of times. V usage is TRBV12-3 or TRBV12-4 and J usage is TRBJ1-2, with D unclear. The CDR3 is made up of 12 amino acids. The ends were cut back, 3 bases at V and 4 bases at J, with 6 bases in the middle. The DNA for the CDR3 is TGTGCCAGCAGTTTTATGGGCTATGGCTACACCTTC. It encodes CASSFMGYGYTF.

The CDR3 reads CASSSSPGREGANVLTF. CDR3 coding DNA: TGTGCCAGCAGCTCCTCCCCCGGCAGGGAAGGGGCCAACGTCCTGACTTTC. V usage is TRBV5-6 and J usage is TRBJ2-6, with D perhaps TRBD1 (5 bases). V gave up 3 bases and J gave up 4 bases, with 17 bases separating them. Germline V gene lookup returns CDR1 SGHDT and CDR2 YYEEEE. The CDR3 is 17 amino acids.

V and J are TRBV18 and TRBJ2-5; 13 bases agree with TRBD2. Trimming took 3 bases from V and 3 from J; bases not matched to a gene: 4. Per the germline V gene, CDR1 is KGHSH and CDR2 is LQKENI. This CDR3 is built from 16 residues. CDR3 residues: CASSPSGTSGKETQYF. In DNA, the CDR3 is TGTGCCAGCTCACCTTCCGGGACTAGCGGGAAAGAGACCCAGTACTTC.

The chain joins TRBV28 to TRBJ1-1; D call uncertain. Per germline, CDR1 MDHEN and CDR2 SYDVKM. The CDR3 is 12 amino acids. The V end lost 6 bases, the J end lost 4 bases, and 9 bases lay between the germline ends. CDR3 sequence: CASRLAGTEAFF. In DNA form, the CDR3 reads TGTGCCAGCAGATTGGCCGGCACTGAAGCTTTCTTT.

The chain is built from TRBV2 and TRBJ2-5, with unresolved D. V gave up 7 bases and J gave up 3 bases, with 12 bases separating them. The CDR3 sequence is 13 residues long. In germline, CDR1 is SNHLY, CDR2 FYNNEI. The DNA for the CDR3 is TGTGCCAGCAATACAGTAAGAAAAGAGACCCAGTACTTC. Protein product: CASNTVRKETQYF.

The chain carries TRBV5-4 and TRBJ1-1; D unclear. V shed 0 bases and J shed 3 bases, with 12 bases lying between them. Germline V gene sequence: CDR1 SGHNT, CDR2 YYREEE (reference sequence). CDR3 size: 15 residues. The CDR3 coding sequence is TGTGCCAGCAGCTTGGTGGGGTCGTCACACACTGAAGCTTTCTTT. Protein: CASSLVGSSHTEAFF.

V usage is TRBV28 and J usage is TRBJ2-1; TRBD2 aligns across 7 bases. CDR1 and CDR2 from the germline V gene are MDHEN and SYDVKM. Trimming took 5 bases from V and 2 from J; bases not matched to a gene: 6. There are 15 residues in the CDR3. The CDR3 sequence is CASSSGTPAYNEQFF. The CDR3 nucleotides read TGTGCCAGCAGTAGCGGGACTCCCGCCTACAATGAGCAGTTCTTC.

The chain employs TRBV7-9 and TRBJ1-3; TRBD1 is a possible D gene (6 bases). V lost 4 bases to trimming and J lost 4 bases, with 8 bases between them. This CDR3 has 13 residues. Germline CDR1 SEHNR, CDR2 FQNEAQ (reference sequence). The chain's CDR3 is CASSSGDGNTIYF. The CDR3 bases are TGTGCCAGCAGCTCAGGGGACGGAAACACCATATATTTT.

This clone was detected once. This sequence joins TRBV5-1 and TRBJ2-3; 9 nucleotides agree with TRBD2. The CDR3 totals 17 residues. Germline-derived CDR1 and CDR2 are SGHRS and YFSETQ. Losses at the gene ends were 2 bases for V and 3 bases for J; bases not matched to a gene: 10. The CDR3 sequence: CASSFTPSGEPTDTQYF. The CDR3 nucleotides are TGCGCCAGCAGCTTCACCCCTAGCGGGGAACCAACAGATACGCAGTATTTT.

The V call is TRBV10-1, the J call TRBJ2-7, with D possibly being TRBD1 or TRBD2 (6 bases each). The length of the CDR3 is 16 residues. CDR1 and CDR2 from the germline V gene are WNHNN and SYGVQD (reference sequence). V was clipped by 7 bases and J by 6 bases, with 25 bases between them. The CDR3 coding sequence is TGCGCCAGCAACCGAAGGGGGAGGAAGAAGGGTTTCGAGCAGTACGTC. It codes for CASNRRGRKKGFEQYV.

The rearrangement joins TRBV10-2 to TRBJ2-1; tentatively, D is TRBD2 (5 bases). The CDR3 runs to 11 residues. The V gene's germline CDR1 is WSHSY and CDR2 SAAADI. V lost 8 bases and J lost 7, with 9 bases in between. CDR3 bases: TGCGCCAGCTCACTAGTTAATGAGCAGTTCTTC. It specifies CASSLVNEQFF.

This chain connects TRBV10-2 to TRBJ1-2; TRBD1 matches 7 bases. Germline CDR1 is WSHSY and CDR2 is SAAADI. The CDR3 covers 13 residues. The junction had 11 bases not matched to a gene; V was cut back by 8 bases and J by 8 bases. CDR3 bases: TGCGCCAGCGCGGACAGGTCCTTAGGCGGCTACACCTTC. It specifies CASADRSLGGYTF.

This rearrangement joins TRBV7-9 to TRBJ1-2; D unclear. Per germline, CDR1 SEHNR and CDR2 FQNEAQ (reference sequence). The CDR3 runs 11 residues. Trimming shortened V by 4 bases and J by 13 bases, and 13 bases separated the two germline ends. In DNA form, the CDR3 reads TGTGCCAGCAGCTCCGGCGTCCGTCCCACCTTC. Its translation is CASSSGVRPTF. The complete variable domain, with remaining parts taken from reference TRBV7-9 and TRBJ1-2, reads DTGVSQNPRHKITKRGQNVTFRCDPISEHNRLYWYRQTLGQGPEFLTYFQNEAQLEKSRLLSDRFSAERPKGSFSTLEIQRTEQGDSAMYLCASSSGVRPTFGSGTRLTVV.

Only a few counts were recorded for this clone. The chain has TRBV6-5 and TRBJ1-1; 8 bases are a match to TRBD1. The CDR3 has 15 amino acids. Germline V gives CDR1 MNHEY, CDR2 SVGAGI. V lost 6 bases to trimming and J lost 2 bases; unmatched junction nucleotides: 8. The CDR3 nucleotides are TGTGCCAGCAGCGCAGACGGGACAGGCAACACTGAAGCTTTCTTT. Amino acid sequence: CASSADGTGNTEAFF.

V is TRBV4-1 and J is TRBJ1-5; 7 bases agree with TRBD1. The CDR3 is 20 amino acids. Germline loops: CDR1 MGHRA, CDR2 YSYEKL. J lost 0 bases, V lost 1 base, and 15 bases had no gene match. The CDR3 region has the DNA TGCGCCAGCAGCCAAGTCTTGGTGAGACAGGGAGATTATAGCAATCAGCCCCAGCATTTT. Protein: CASSQVLVRQGDYSNQPQHF.